This T cell receptor (beta chain) was sequenced during a study of CD8+ T cells in alopecia areata. Of note for this clone: Its antigen is not identified. This CDR3 is also generated by other DNA sequences in the sample.

The V end lost 1 base, the J end lost 4 bases, and 8 bases lay between the germline ends. The germline V gene encodes CDR1 GTSNPN and CDR2 SVGIG (reference sequence). CDR3 length: 12 residues. Study-wide points: Scalp specimens additionally yield sequences from normal skin's resident alphabeta T cells.

Isolated RNA was reverse transcribed into cDNA used as the sequencing template. The method was immunoSEQ multiplex PCR; TCRdb's version includes in-frame clones alone and lacks a portion of them. The repertoire has under 250,000 clones, 50% to 70% of them found once; the top ten carry 0.45%. Sequencing used CD4+ T cells sorted from blood, obtained at week 0. This chain links TRBV30 with TRBJ2-7, with D possibly being TRBD1 (5 bases). This TCR was sampled from a human donor with alopecia areata. The CDR3 nucleotides are TGTGCCTGGAGTGCCCAGGGTTACGAGCAGTACTTC. It translates to CAWSAQGYEQYF.